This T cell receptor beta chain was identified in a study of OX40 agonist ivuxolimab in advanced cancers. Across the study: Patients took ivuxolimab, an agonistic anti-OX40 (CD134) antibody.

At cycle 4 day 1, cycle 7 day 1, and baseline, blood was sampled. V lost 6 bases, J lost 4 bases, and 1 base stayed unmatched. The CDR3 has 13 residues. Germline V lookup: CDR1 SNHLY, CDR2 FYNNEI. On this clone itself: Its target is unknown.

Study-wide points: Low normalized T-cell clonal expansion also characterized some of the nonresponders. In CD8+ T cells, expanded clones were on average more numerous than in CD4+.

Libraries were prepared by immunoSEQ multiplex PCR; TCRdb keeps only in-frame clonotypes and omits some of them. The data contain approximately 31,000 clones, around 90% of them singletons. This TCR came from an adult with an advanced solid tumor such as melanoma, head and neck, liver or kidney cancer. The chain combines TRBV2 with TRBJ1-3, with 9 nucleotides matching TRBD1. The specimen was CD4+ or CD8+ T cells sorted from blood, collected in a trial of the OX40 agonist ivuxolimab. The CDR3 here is CASRQGAGNTIYF. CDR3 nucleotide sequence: TGTGCCAGCAGACAGGGGGCAGGAAACACCATATATTTT.